Sequencing of this T cell receptor beta chain was carried out in a study of blood T cell repertoires in COVID-19. Sequenced by immunoSEQ multiplex PCR; TCRdb stores in-frame clones only, minus some. The sample records some 45,000 clones, 82% being singletons. Trimming took off 3 bases at V and 7 bases at J, with 19 bases between the two ends. The CDR3 spans 16 residues. Germline CDR1 is KGHSH and CDR2 is LQKENI. Sequencing was done on a sample of peripheral blood. The genes are TRBV18 and TRBJ2-4; D remains ambiguous. The source is a woman aged 55-75 years with acute or convalescent COVID-19. CDR3 region: CASSPGQTRSVNIQYF. CDR3 DNA sequence: TGTGCCAGCTCACCTGGGCAAACCCGCTCAGTGAACATTCAGTACTTC.